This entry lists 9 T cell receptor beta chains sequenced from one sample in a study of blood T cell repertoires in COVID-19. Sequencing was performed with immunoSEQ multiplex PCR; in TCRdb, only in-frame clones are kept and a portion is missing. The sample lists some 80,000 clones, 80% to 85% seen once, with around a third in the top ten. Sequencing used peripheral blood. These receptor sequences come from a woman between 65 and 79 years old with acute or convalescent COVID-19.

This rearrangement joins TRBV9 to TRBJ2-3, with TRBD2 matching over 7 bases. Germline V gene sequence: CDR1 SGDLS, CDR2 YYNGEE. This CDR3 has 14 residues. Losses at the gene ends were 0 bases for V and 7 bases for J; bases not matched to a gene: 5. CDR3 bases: TGTGCCAGCAGCGTAGGGGAGGGACTACATACGCAGTATTTT. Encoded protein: CASSVGEGLHTQYF.

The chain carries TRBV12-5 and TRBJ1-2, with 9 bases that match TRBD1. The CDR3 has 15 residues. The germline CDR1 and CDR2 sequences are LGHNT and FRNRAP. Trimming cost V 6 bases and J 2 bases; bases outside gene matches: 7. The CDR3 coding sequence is TGTGCTAGTGGCATAAACAGGGGGCGCAACTATGGCTACACCTTC. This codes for CASGINRGRNYGYTF.

In DNA form, the CDR3 reads TGTGCCAGCAGCGGCAGAGCGTACCAAGAGACCCAGTACTTC. This encodes CASSGRAYQETQYF. V is TRBV2 and J is TRBJ2-5; D unresolved. The CDR3 is 14 residues long. V was shortened by 6 bases and J by 0 bases, with 11 bases between the two germline ends. Germline CDR1 is SNHLY and CDR2 is FYNNEI.

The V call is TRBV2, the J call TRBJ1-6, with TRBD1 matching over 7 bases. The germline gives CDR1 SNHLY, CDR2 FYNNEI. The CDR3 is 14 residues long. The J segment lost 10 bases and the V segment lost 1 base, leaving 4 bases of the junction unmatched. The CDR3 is CASSEGGGRSPLHF. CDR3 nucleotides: TGTGCCAGCAGTGAAGGAGGGGGCAGATCACCCCTCCACTTT.

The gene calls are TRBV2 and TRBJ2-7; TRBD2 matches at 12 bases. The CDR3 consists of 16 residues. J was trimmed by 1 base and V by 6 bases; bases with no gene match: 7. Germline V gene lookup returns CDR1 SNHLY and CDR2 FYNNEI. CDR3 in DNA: TGTGCCAGCAGCACACCTCTAGCGGGAGGGTCCTACGAGCAGTACTTC. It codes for CASSTPLAGGSYEQYF.

The CDR3 DNA sequence: TGTGCCAGCTCACCCTTCCCGACAGGGATGAACACTGAAGCTTTCTTT. Translating gives CASSPFPTGMNTEAFF. This chain links TRBV18 with TRBJ1-1; the match to TRBD1 covers 7 bases. Germline V gene lookup returns CDR1 KGHSH and CDR2 LQKENI. V was clipped by 3 bases and J by 0 bases; unmatched bases: 7. CDR3 length: 16 amino acids.

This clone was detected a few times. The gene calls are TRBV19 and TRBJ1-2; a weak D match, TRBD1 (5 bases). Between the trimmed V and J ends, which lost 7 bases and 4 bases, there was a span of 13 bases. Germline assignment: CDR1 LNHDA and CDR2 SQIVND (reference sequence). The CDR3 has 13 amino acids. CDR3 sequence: CASNPRGFYGYTF. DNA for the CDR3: TGTGCCAGTAACCCCCGGGGGTTCTATGGCTACACCTTC.

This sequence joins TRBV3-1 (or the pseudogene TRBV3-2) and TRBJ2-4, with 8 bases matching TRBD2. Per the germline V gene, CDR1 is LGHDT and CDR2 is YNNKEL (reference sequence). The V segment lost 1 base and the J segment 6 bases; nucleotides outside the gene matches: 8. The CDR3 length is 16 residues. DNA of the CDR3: TGTGCCAGCAGCCAAGCGGGAGGGGGGCGCGGAAACATTCAGTACTTC. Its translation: CASSQAGGGRGNIQYF.

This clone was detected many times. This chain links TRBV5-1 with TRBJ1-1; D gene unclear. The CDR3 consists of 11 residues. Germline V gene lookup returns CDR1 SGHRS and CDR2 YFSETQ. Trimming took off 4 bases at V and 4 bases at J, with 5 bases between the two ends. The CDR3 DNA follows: TGCGCCAGCAGCCGGGGCACTGAAGCTTTCTTT. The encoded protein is CASSRGTEAFF.